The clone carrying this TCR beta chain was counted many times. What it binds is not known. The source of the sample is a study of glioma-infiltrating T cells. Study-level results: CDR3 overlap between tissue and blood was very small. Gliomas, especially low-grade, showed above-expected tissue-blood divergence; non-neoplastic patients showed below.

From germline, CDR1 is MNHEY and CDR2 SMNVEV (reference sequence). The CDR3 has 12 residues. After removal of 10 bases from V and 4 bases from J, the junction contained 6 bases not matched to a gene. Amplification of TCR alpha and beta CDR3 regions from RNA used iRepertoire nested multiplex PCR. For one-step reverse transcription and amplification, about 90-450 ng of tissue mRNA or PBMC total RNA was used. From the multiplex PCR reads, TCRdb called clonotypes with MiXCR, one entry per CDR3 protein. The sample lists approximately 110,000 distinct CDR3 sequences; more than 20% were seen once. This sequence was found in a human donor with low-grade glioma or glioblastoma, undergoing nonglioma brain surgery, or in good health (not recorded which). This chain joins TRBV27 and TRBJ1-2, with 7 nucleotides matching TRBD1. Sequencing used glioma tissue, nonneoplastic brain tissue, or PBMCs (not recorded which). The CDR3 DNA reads TGTGCCACCAGGACAGGACCCTATGGCTACACCTTC. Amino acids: CATRTGPYGYTF.